This is a list of T cell receptor beta chains from one sample in a study of blood T cell repertoires in COVID-19. Method: immunoSEQ multiplex PCR; TCRdb's copy keeps in-frame clones and lacks some. Counted here are about 45,000 clones, about 80% occurring once; the ten biggest clones make up 40% to 45%. The specimen was peripheral blood. The receptors stem from a human donor in a cohort sampled during active COVID-19. Each CDR3 is given with its conserved first and last residue. A D gene is named only where the DNA matches it firmly. Clone size is given for some rows only: seen once, a few or many times, or a class if the clone is expanded.

TRBJ1-2,TRBV6-4,once,TRBD1,TGTGCCAGCAGTGAAACACAGGGGAATAGTGGCTACACCTTC,CASSETQGNSGYTF
TRBJ1-1,TRBV5-1,few,.,TGCGCCAGCAGGACTGGCGGGGAGGGCACTGAAGCTTTCTTT,CASRTGGEGTEAFF
TRBJ2-3,TRBV7-3,.,.,TGTGCCAGCAGCCCGAGCACAGATACGCAGTATTTT,CASSPSTDTQYF
TRBJ1-2,TRBV30,.,.,TGTGCCTGGAGGGACAGTGAGCGCTATGGCTACACCTTC,CAWRDSERYGYTF
TRBJ1-4,TRBV5-6,.,.,TGTGCCAGCAGCTTGAGGGGGACTAATGAAAAACTGTTTTTT,CASSLRGTNEKLFF
TRBJ2-5,TRBV7-6,.,TRBD1,TGTGCCAGCAGCTTAGAGGGGGCCGGGCGGGAGACCCAGTACTTC,CASSLEGAGRETQYF
TRBJ1-5,TRBV18,.,.,TGTGCCAGCGGGCGGGATAGCAATCAGCCCCAGCATTTT,CASGRDSNQPQHF
TRBJ1-5,TRBV6-1,.,.,TGTGCCAGCAGTACCCCCGAGGGCAATCAGCCCCAGCATTTT,CASSTPEGNQPQHF
TRBJ1-4,TRBV6-6,.,.,TGTGCCAGCAGTTACGGACAAGGAGTGCAGTATGAAAAACTGTTTTTT,CASSYGQGVQYEKLFF
TRBJ2-1,TRBV18,.,TRBD2,TGTGCCAGCTCACCGTCGCCTAGCGGGGGAAATGAGCAGTTCTTC,CASSPSPSGGNEQFF
TRBJ2-7,TRBV3-1/TRBV3-2,.,TRBD1,TGTGCCAGCAGCCAAGATGTCCGAGACAGGGGACTTTCCTACGAGCAGTACTTC,CASSQDVRDRGLSYEQYF
TRBJ1-3,TRBV3-1/TRBV3-2,medium-sized,.,TGTGCCAGCAGCCAATACGGTGGCTCTGGAAACACCATATATTTT,CASSQYGGSGNTIYF
TRBJ1-3,TRBV5-6,.,.,TGTGCCAGCAGCTTTAGGGGGACGAGGGGAAACACCATATATTTT,CASSFRGTRGNTIYF
TRBJ1-2,TRBV23-1,.,TRBD1,TGCGCCAGCGGATACAGGGGGCGTGGGACTAACTATGGCTACACCTTC,CASGYRGRGTNYGYTF
TRBJ1-4,TRBV6-6,.,TRBD1,TGTGCCAGCAACAAAGGACAGGGGTCTAATGAAAAACTGTTTTTT,CASNKGQGSNEKLFF
TRBJ2-1,TRBV15,.,.,TGTGCCACCAGCAGAGGTAGTGGGCAGGGTTTGTGGCGCGAAGACAATGAGCAGTTCTTC,CATSRGSGQGLWREDNEQFF
TRBJ1-1,TRBV30,.,.,TGTGCCTGGAGTGTACTCCTGAACACTGAAGCTTTCTTT,CAWSVLLNTEAFF
TRBJ1-2,TRBV3-1/TRBV3-2,.,TRBD1,TGTGCCAGCAGCGTGGGACAGGGTGGCGGCTACACCTTC,CASSVGQGGGYTF
TRBJ2-3,TRBV5-1,.,TRBD2,TGCGCCAGCAGCTTGGCAGTAGCGGGCCTAAGCACAGATACGCAGTATTTT,CASSLAVAGLSTDTQYF
TRBJ1-5,TRBV7-9,few,TRBD1,TGTGCCAGCAGCCCAGGGACAGGGGATCAGCCCCAGCATTTT,CASSPGTGDQPQHF
TRBJ2-5,TRBV28,.,TRBD1,TGTGCCAGCAGTTTTCCTTCGCCCCCGGACAGGTGGCTAGGTGAGACCCAGTACTTC,CASSFPSPPDRWLGETQYF
TRBJ2-7,TRBV6-5,.,.,TGTGCCAGCAGTTTGCTAAGTGACTCGCTGTACGAGCAGTACTTC,CASSLLSDSLYEQYF
TRBJ1-1,TRBV4-1,few,.,TGCGCCAGCAGCCAAGAACCGGGGGGAACTGAAGCTTTCTTT,CASSQEPGGTEAFF
TRBJ2-1,TRBV7-8,few,TRBD1,TGTGCCAGCAGCTTAGAGGCAGGGGGCCTTTACAATGAGCAGTTCTTC,CASSLEAGGLYNEQFF
TRBJ2-1,TRBV5-6,.,.,TGTGCCAGCAGCTTGGCAGGCGAGCAGTTCTTC,CASSLAGEQFF
TRBJ2-5,TRBV6-5,.,.,TGTGCCAGCAGTTACTCCGGACAGTCCGAGACCCAGTACTTC,CASSYSGQSETQYF
TRBJ1-6,TRBV9,.,.,TGTGCCAGCAGCCCGTATCCTAATTCACCCCTCCACTTT,CASSPYPNSPLHF
TRBJ1-1,TRBV2,.,.,TGTGCCAGCAGTGAGTTGACAGGATGGTACACTGAAGCTTTCTTT,CASSELTGWYTEAFF
TRBJ1-4,TRBV5-1,.,TRBD1,TGCGCCAGCAGCACGGGACAGACGGGAGAAAAACTGTTTTTT,CASSTGQTGEKLFF
TRBJ2-5,TRBV15,.,TRBD1,TGTGCCACCAGCAGAGCTCCCGGACAGGGCCGAGAGACCCAGTACTTC,CATSRAPGQGRETQYF
TRBJ2-2,TRBV6-2/TRBV6-3,.,TRBD1,TGTGCCAGCAGTTACTACCCGGGACAGGTTAACACCGGGGAGCTGTTTTTT,CASSYYPGQVNTGELFF
TRBJ1-2,TRBV20-1,.,.,TGCAGTGCCGTGGGGGGTGTTGGCTACACCTTC,CSAVGGVGYTF
TRBJ2-1,TRBV3-1/TRBV3-2,.,.,TGTGCCAGCAGCCCAGGACAAGGCCGCAATGAGCAGTTCTTC,CASSPGQGRNEQFF
TRBJ2-5,TRBV27,.,.,TGTGCCAGCAGTTTATCAAGAACTGGAGAGACCCAGTACTTC,CASSLSRTGETQYF
TRBJ2-3,TRBV6-6,.,.,TGTGCCAGCAGTTACTCAGGGGTGGATACGCAGTATTTT,CASSYSGVDTQYF
TRBJ1-6,TRBV7-8,.,.,TGTGCCAGCAGCTCGCCGACAGGAGAACTTTATAATTCACCCCTCCACTTT,CASSSPTGELYNSPLHF
TRBJ1-2,TRBV14,few,.,TGTGCCAGCAGCCCTAGGGCGGGGGAAGTTGGCGGCTACACCTTC,CASSPRAGEVGGYTF
TRBJ2-7,TRBV18,.,TRBD1,TGTGCCAGCTCACCAGGTTCGGACAGGGTAGGCGAGCAGTACTTC,CASSPGSDRVGEQYF
TRBJ1-2,TRBV7-9,few,.,TGTGCCAGCAGCACAGGGACATATAACTATGGCTACACCTTC,CASSTGTYNYGYTF
TRBJ1-1,TRBV7-2,.,.,TGTGCCAGCAGCCTCCGGGGCGGGGGGAGTGAAGCTTTCTTT,CASSLRGGGSEAFF
TRBJ2-3,TRBV5-5,.,TRBD1,TGTGCCAGCAGCCTGGGGCAGGGGGCTCCAGATACGCAGTATTTT,CASSLGQGAPDTQYF
TRBJ1-5,TRBV28,.,.,TGTGCCAGCCGTCAGGGGAATCAGCCCCAGCATTTT,CASRQGNQPQHF
TRBJ2-3,TRBV18,.,TRBD1,TGTGCCAGCTCAGGAGGCTTCCAGGGGGCAACAGATACGCAGTATTTT,CASSGGFQGATDTQYF
TRBJ2-7,TRBV6-2/TRBV6-3,once,TRBD1,TGTGCCAGCAGCCCCGGGACAGGGCTTTCCGAGCAGTACTTC,CASSPGTGLSEQYF
TRBJ1-5,TRBV2,.,TRBD1,TGTGCCAGCAGTTCAGGACAGGGGAGCCAGCCCCAGCATTTT,CASSSGQGSQPQHF
TRBJ1-5,TRBV18,.,TRBD1,TGTGCCAGCTCCCGGGGACAGATTATCAATCAGCCCCAGCATTTT,CASSRGQIINQPQHF
TRBJ2-7,TRBV9,.,TRBD1,TGTGCCAGCAGCGTAGGCCCGGGACAGGGAGGGGAGCAGTACTTC,CASSVGPGQGGEQYF
TRBJ2-1,TRBV6-6,.,.,TGTGCCAGCAGTTACTCCCAGGGCTTCAGGATCTTC,CASSYSQGFRIF
TRBJ1-2,TRBV3-1/TRBV3-2,.,.,TGTGCCAGCAGCCAAGATGAGGCAGGCTACACCTTC,CASSQDEAGYTF
TRBJ2-3,TRBV6-4,.,.,TGTGCCAGCAGTGATACTAGAACAGATACGCAGTATTTT,CASSDTRTDTQYF
TRBJ2-7,TRBV7-9,.,TRBD1,TGTGCCAGCAGTCCACTCCCGGGACAGGGGTCCTACGAGCAGTACTTC,CASSPLPGQGSYEQYF